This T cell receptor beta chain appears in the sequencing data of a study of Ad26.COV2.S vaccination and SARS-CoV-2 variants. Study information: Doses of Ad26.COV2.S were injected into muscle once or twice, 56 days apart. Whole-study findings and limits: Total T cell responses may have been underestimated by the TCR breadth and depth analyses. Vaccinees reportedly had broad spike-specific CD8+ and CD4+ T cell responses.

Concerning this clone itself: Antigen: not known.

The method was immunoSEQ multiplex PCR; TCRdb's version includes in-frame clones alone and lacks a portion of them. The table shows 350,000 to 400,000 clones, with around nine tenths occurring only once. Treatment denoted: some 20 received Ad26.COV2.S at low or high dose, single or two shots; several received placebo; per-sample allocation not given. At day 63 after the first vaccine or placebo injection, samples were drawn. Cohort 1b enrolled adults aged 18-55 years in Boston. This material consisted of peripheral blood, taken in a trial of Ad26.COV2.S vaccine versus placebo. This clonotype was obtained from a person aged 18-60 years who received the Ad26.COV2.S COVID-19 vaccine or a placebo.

The CDR3 DNA reads TGTGCCAGCAGTGCCATGACAGTACCGCAGTATTTT. Amino acid sequence: CASSAMTVPQYF. The chain recombines TRBV2 with TRBJ2-3; D might be TRBD1 (5 bases). The germline V and J ends were trimmed by 4 bases and 10 bases, with 12 bases remaining between them. There are 12 residues in the CDR3. CDR1 and CDR2 (germline): SNHLY, FYNNEI. The whole variable domain, filled in from reference TRBV2 and TRBJ2-3, reads EPEVTQTPSHQVTQMGQEVILRCVPISNHLYFYWYRQILGQKVEFLVSFYNNEISEKSEIFDDQFSVERPDGSNFTLKIRSTKLEDSAMYFCASSAMTVPQYFGPGTRLTVL.